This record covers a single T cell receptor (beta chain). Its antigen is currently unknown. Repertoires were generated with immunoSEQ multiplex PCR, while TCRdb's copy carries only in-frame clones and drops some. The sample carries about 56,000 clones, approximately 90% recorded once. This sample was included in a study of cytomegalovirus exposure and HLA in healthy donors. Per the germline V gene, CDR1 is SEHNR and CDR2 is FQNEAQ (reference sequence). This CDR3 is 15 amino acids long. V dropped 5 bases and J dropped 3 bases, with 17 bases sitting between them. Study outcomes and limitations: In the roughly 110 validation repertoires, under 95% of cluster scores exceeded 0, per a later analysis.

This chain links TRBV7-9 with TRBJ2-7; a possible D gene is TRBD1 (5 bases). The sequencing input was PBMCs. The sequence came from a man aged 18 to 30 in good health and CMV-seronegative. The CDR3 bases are TGTGCCAGCAGCCGATTCCAGGGATCCCTCTACGAGCAGTACTTC. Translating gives CASSRFQGSLYEQYF.